The 17 T cell receptor beta chains in this list originate from one sample, sequenced in a study of cytomegalovirus exposure and HLA in healthy donors. With 60 Vbeta and 13 Jbeta primers, the PCR was carried out. Profiling relied on immunoSEQ multiplex PCR, and the TCRdb table lists in-frame clones only, not all of them. The table lists some 120,000 clones. Sequenced sample: PBMCs. These receptor sequences come from a man aged 35 to 55 in good health and CMV-seropositive.

This CDR3 is CASSLRDSYTDTQYF. CDR3 DNA sequence: TGTGCCAGCAGTTTACGTGACAGTTACACAGATACGCAGTATTTT. J is TRBJ2-3 and V is TRBV28, with TRBD1 as a possible D gene (5 bases). CDR3 length equals 15 residues. V lost 2 bases to trimming and J lost 2 bases, with 11 bases between them. Germline V lookup: CDR1 MDHEN, CDR2 SYDVKM.

The V and J genes are TRBV7-6 and TRBJ2-2; D is possibly TRBD2 (6 bases). This CDR3 contains 14 residues. Trimming cost V 4 bases and J 7 bases, with 13 bases left between them. The V gene's germline CDR1 is SGHVS and CDR2 FNYEAQ. As DNA, the CDR3 is TGTGCCAGCAGCTCAGGGACGGGACTCGGGGAGCTGTTTTTT. Protein: CASSSGTGLGELFF.

CDR3 amino acids: CASSFRTSGISTDTQYF. DNA for the CDR3: TGTGCCAGCAGCTTTCGGACTAGCGGGATTAGCACAGATACGCAGTATTTT. J is TRBJ2-3 and V is TRBV5-6, with 12 positions matching TRBD2. Trimming cost V 2 bases and J 0 bases; bases outside gene matches: 4. CDR1 is SGHDT and CDR2 is YYEEEE in the germline V gene. The CDR3 extends over 17 amino acids.

This chain joins TRBV14 and TRBJ1-2, with D unresolved. This CDR3 has 14 amino acids. Looked up from germline, CDR1 is SGHDN and CDR2 is FVKESK. V was clipped by 4 bases and J by 0 bases, with 9 bases between them. The CDR3 nucleotides are TGTGCCAGCAGCCGCGTCAAGTCTAACTATGGCTACACCTTC. Translated: CASSRVKSNYGYTF.

The V call is TRBV6-5, the J call TRBJ1-1; possibly TRBD1 for D (5 bases). CDR3 length: 14 amino acids. Trimming stripped 7 bases from V and 1 base from J, with 13 bases between. CDR1 MNHEY and CDR2 SVGAGI come from the germline V gene. CDR3 coding DNA: TGTGCCAGCACCCCGCTCGACAGGAACACTGAAGCTTTCTTT. Amino acid sequence: CASTPLDRNTEAFF.

The chain joins TRBV2 to TRBJ2-5; 8 bases are shared with TRBD1. The CDR3 consists of 15 residues. Germline values: CDR1 SNHLY, CDR2 FYNNEI. After removal of 4 bases from V and 2 bases from J, the junction contained 6 bases not matched to a gene. DNA of the CDR3: TGTGCCAGCAGTGGGGGGACAGGCCGACAAGAGACCCAGTACTTC. Amino acids: CASSGGTGRQETQYF.

The gene calls are TRBV10-1 and TRBJ2-5; D is possibly TRBD1 (6 bases). The CDR3 loop spans 13 amino acids. The germline V and J ends were trimmed by 8 bases and 7 bases, with 17 bases remaining between them. Per germline, CDR1 WNHNN and CDR2 SYGVQD (reference sequence). This CDR3 reads CASSGHEGATQYF. CDR3 DNA sequence: TGCGCCAGCTCGGGACACGAGGGTGCGACCCAGTACTTC.

The chain combines TRBV28 with TRBJ2-5; TRBD1 might be the D (5 bases). The CDR3 consists of 12 residues. The germline V gene has CDR1 MDHEN and CDR2 SYDVKM. Trimming left V 3 bases short and J 7 bases short, with 9 bases between. Here the CDR3 reads CASSLLRGTQYF. The CDR3 region has the DNA TGTGCCAGCAGTTTGTTAAGGGGGACCCAGTACTTC.

This chain links TRBV5-1 with TRBJ2-7; TRBD1 might be the D (6 bases). The length of the CDR3 is 14 residues. CDR1 is SGHRS and CDR2 is YFSETQ in the germline V gene. Trimming removed 9 bases at V and 5 bases at J, with 21 bases between. CDR3 in DNA: TGCGCCACGCGCCCCCGGGACATTAGAGACGAGCAGTACTTC. Translation gives CATRPRDIRDEQYF.

The chain carries TRBV9 and TRBJ1-2; no definite D call. From germline, CDR1 is SGDLS and CDR2 YYNGEE. V lost 0 bases, J lost 6 bases, and 12 bases lay in between. This CDR3 has 14 amino acids. DNA of the CDR3: TGTGCCAGCAGCGTAGGAGTACTAGGAAATGGCTACACCTTC. Translation: CASSVGVLGNGYTF.

The chain is built from TRBV7-2 and TRBJ2-5; 9 bases align to TRBD2. Germline assignment: CDR1 SGHTA and CDR2 FQGNSA. This CDR3 is 17 amino acids long. After removal of 1 base from V and 4 bases from J, the junction contained 10 bases not matched to a gene. For the CDR3, the DNA is TGTGCCAGCAGCTTAGTCGGTAGCCTAGCGGGACGAGAGACCCAGTACTTC. Protein sequence: CASSLVGSLAGRETQYF.

The J gene is TRBJ2-2, the V gene TRBV6-5; D perhaps matches TRBD1 (5 bases). The length of the CDR3 is 13 residues. Per germline, CDR1 MNHEY and CDR2 SVGAGI. Trimming cost V 8 bases and J 1 base, with 8 bases left between them. The CDR3 sequence is CASLRGNTGELFF. CDR3 nucleotides: TGTGCCAGCTTAAGGGGGAACACCGGGGAGCTGTTTTTT.

The rearrangement links TRBV14 to TRBJ2-5; TRBD1 matches 8 bases. TRBJ2-7 explains the end of the DNA better; the J call may be wrong. Germline V lookup: CDR1 SGHDN, CDR2 FVKESK. The CDR3 length is 13 residues. CDR3 sequence reads: CASSLDRAYEQYF. DNA for the CDR3: TGTGCCAGCAGCCTGGACAGGGCCTACGAGCAGTACTTC.

The chain has TRBV6-1 and TRBJ2-5; D gene uncertain. The J call may be mistaken, given a closer DNA end match to TRBJ2-7. Germline CDR1 is MNHNS and CDR2 is SASEGT. The CDR3 runs to 11 residues. The CDR3 DNA reads TGTGCCAGCAGTCAAAAATACGAGCAGTACTTC. It specifies CASSQKYEQYF.

V gene TRBV9 combines with J gene TRBJ2-3; D might be TRBD1 (6 bases). This CDR3 spans 16 amino acids. Trimming took off 2 bases at V and 0 bases at J, with 13 bases between the two ends. CDR1 is SGDLS and CDR2 is YYNGEE in the germline V gene. CDR3 sequence reads: CASSVGDTPSTDTQYF. The CDR3 DNA sequence: TGTGCCAGCAGCGTTGGGGACACTCCTAGCACAGATACGCAGTATTTT. Drawing the rest from reference TRBV9 and TRBJ2-3, the complete variable domain is DSGVTQTPKHLITATGQRVTLRCSPRSGDLSVYWYQQSLDQGLQFLIQYYNGEERAKGNILERFSAQQFPDLHSELNLSSLELGDSALYFCASSVGDTPSTDTQYFGPGTRLTVL.

The chain links TRBV28 to TRBJ2-3; D might be TRBD2 (6 bases). From germline, CDR1 is MDHEN and CDR2 SYDVKM. The CDR3 spans 16 residues. V shed 9 bases and J shed 3 bases, with 22 bases lying between them. The CDR3 bases are TGTGCCAGTCTCGGGACTCTGGAAGTAAGAACAGATACGCAGTATTTT. This encodes CASLGTLEVRTDTQYF.

The chain uses TRBV11-2 and TRBJ1-5; possibly TRBD1 for D (6 bases). V was cut by 5 bases and J by 6 bases, with 14 bases left in between. The germline V gene encodes CDR1 SGHAT and CDR2 FQNNGV. The CDR3 is 14 amino acids. Here the CDR3 DNA reads TGTGCCAGCAGCCTCGGGGGGGGCAGTCAGCCCCAGCATTTT. Residues: CASSLGGGSQPQHF.